This T cell receptor beta chain stems from a study of blood T cells in healthy people across ages. Using a J-beta primer mix together with a sample-barcoded 5' primer, a second PCR was run for about 6 to 12 cycles. TCRdb fed the 5' RACE reads into MiXCR, producing one record per CDR3 protein. In the table there are around 650,000 distinct CDR3 sequences, approximately 29% of which are singletons. This clonotype was detected a few times. A read error may be the cause here, since a much bigger clone is one base away. Trimming stripped 2 bases from V and 6 bases from J, with 17 bases between. Germline V lookup: CDR1 DFQATT, CDR2 SNEGSKA (reference sequence). The CDR3 is 15 amino acids.

The V gene is TRBV20-1, the J gene TRBJ1-5; maybe TRBD1 (5 bases). This TCR was sampled from a woman older than 75 in good health. Sequencing was performed on blood. The CDR3 protein is CSARPKEQAGQPQHF. CDR3 in DNA: TGCAGTGCTAGACCCAAGGAACAGGCCGGTCAGCCCCAGCATTTT.